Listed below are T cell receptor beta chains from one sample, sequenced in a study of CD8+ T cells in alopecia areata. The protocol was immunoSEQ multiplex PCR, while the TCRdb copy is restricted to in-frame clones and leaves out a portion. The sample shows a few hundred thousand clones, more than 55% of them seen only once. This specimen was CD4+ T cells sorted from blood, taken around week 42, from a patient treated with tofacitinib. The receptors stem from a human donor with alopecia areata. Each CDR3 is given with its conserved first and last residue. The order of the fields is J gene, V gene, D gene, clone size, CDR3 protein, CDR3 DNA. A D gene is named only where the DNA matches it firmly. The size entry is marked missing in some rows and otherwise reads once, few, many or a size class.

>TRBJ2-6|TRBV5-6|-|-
CASSPIGSGANVLTF
TGTGCCAGCAGCCCGATCGGATCTGGGGCCAACGTCCTGACTTTC
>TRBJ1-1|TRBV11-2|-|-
CASSLGWGNPEAFF
TGTGCCAGCAGCTTAGGATGGGGCAACCCTGAAGCTTTCTTT
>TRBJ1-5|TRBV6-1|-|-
CASSEARGSSNQPQHF
TGTGCCAGCAGTGAAGCGCGGGGGTCGAGCAATCAGCCCCAGCATTTT
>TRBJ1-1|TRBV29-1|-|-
CSVVVGKYTEAFF
TGCAGCGTTGTTGTGGGGAAATACACTGAAGCTTTCTTT
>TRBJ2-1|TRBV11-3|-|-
CASSPGEQSPEQFF
TGTGCCAGCAGCCCTGGAGAACAGAGCCCTGAGCAGTTCTTC
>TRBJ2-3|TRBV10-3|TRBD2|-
CAISREVSTGTQYF
TGTGCCATCAGCCGGGAGGTCAGCACAGGTACGCAGTATTTT
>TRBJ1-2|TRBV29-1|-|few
CSAGRAENYGYTF
TGCAGCGCCGGAAGGGCGGAAAACTATGGCTACACCTTC
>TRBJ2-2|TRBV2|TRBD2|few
CASTSGTITGELFF
TGTGCCAGCACGTCCGGGACTATCACCGGGGAGCTGTTTTTT
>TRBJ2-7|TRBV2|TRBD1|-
CATRAGGYEQYF
TGTGCCACCAGGGCAGGGGGCTACGAGCAGTACTTC
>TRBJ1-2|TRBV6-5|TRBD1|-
CASNPGTGGAGYTF
TGTGCCAGCAATCCCGGGACAGGGGGCGCTGGCTACACCTTC
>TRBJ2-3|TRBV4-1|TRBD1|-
CASSQEQGLDTQYF
TGCGCCAGCAGCCAAGAACAGGGGCTCGATACGCAGTATTTT
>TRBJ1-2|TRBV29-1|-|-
CSVEDRAVLTF
TGCAGCGTTGAAGACAGGGCGGTTCTCACCTTC
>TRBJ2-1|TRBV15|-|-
CATSRRPPGNNEQFF
TGTGCCACCAGCAGACGCCCTCCGGGGAACAATGAGCAGTTCTTC
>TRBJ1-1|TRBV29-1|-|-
CSVRGQKRATEAFF
TGCAGCGTTCGGGGACAAAAGCGGGCCACTGAAGCTTTCTTT
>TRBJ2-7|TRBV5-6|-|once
CASSLIPYEQYF
TGTGCCAGCAGCTTGATCCCCTACGAGCAGTACTTC
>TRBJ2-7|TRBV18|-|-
CASSPWGYSYEQYF
TGTGCCAGCTCACCTTGGGGGTACTCCTACGAGCAGTACTTC
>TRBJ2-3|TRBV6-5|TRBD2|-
CASSQERGGRDTQYF
TGTGCCAGCAGTCAGGAGCGGGGGGGCCGGGATACGCAGTATTTT
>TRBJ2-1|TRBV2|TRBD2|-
CASIKTSGGTNEQFF
TGTGCCAGCATAAAGACTAGCGGGGGAACAAATGAGCAGTTCTTC
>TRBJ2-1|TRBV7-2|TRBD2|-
CASSSGLVGANEQFF
TGTGCCAGCAGCTCGGGACTAGTAGGGGCCAATGAGCAGTTCTTC
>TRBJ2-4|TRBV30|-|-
CAWSVRGGVVKNIQYF
TGTGCCTGGAGTGTGCGAGGGGGGGTGGTCAAAAACATTCAGTACTTC
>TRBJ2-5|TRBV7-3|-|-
CASSKTGLQETQYF
TGTGCCAGCAGCAAAACAGGGTTGCAAGAGACCCAGTACTTC
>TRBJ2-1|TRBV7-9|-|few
CASSLARGPGEQFF
TGTGCCAGCAGCTTAGCCCGGGGGCCGGGTGAGCAGTTCTTC
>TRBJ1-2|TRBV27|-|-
CASSRDSLGAHTF
TGTGCCAGCAGCCGCGACTCATTGGGAGCCCACACCTTC
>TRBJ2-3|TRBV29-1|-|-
CSVVHSTDTQYF
TGCAGCGTTGTCCATAGCACAGATACGCAGTATTTT
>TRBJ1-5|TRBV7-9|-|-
CASSPGASNQPQHF
TGTGCCAGCAGCCCGGGGGCGAGCAATCAGCCCCAGCATTTT
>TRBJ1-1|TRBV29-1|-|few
CSVTITGKPGKEAFF
TGCAGCGTTACCATCACAGGGAAGCCCGGGAAGGAAGCTTTCTTT
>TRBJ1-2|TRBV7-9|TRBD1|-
CASSNTGGLGYTF
TGTGCCAGCAGCAATACAGGGGGGCTTGGCTACACCTTC
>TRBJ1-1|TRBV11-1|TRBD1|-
CASSVTGLVSNTEAFF
TGTGCCAGCAGCGTGACAGGGCTGGTCTCGAACACTGAAGCTTTCTTT
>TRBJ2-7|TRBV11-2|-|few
CASSLEGAAYEQYF
TGTGCCAGCAGCTTAGAAGGCGCCGCCTACGAGCAGTACTTC
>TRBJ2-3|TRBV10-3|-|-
CAILNRTTDTQYF
TGTGCCATCCTGAACAGGACGACAGATACGCAGTATTTT
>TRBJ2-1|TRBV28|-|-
CASSFRLNEQFF
TGTGCCAGCAGTTTTAGATTAAATGAGCAGTTCTTC
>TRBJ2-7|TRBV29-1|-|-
CSVSLQSSYEQYF
TGCAGCGTTTCGCTCCAGAGCTCCTACGAGCAGTACTTC
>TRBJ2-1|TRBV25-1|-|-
CASSDSGGNYNEQFF
TGTGCCAGCAGTGATTCGGGGGGCAACTACAATGAGCAGTTCTTC
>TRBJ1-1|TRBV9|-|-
CASSVGPTPGTEAFF
TGTGCCAGCAGCGTAGGTCCGACGCCTGGGACTGAAGCTTTCTTT
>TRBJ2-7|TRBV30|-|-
CASGQTSYEQYF
TGTGCCTCCGGACAGACCTCCTACGAGCAGTACTTC
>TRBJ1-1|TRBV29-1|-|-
CSVEDLVNTEAFF
TGCAGCGTTGAAGATCTTGTGAACACTGAAGCTTTCTTT
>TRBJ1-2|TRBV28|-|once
CASSQTGPYGYTF
TGTGCCAGCAGTCAAACAGGCCCATATGGCTACACCTTC
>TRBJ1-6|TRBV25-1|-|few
CASNPSGHPNSPLHF
TGTGCCAGCAATCCATCAGGACATCCGAATTCACCCCTCCACTTT